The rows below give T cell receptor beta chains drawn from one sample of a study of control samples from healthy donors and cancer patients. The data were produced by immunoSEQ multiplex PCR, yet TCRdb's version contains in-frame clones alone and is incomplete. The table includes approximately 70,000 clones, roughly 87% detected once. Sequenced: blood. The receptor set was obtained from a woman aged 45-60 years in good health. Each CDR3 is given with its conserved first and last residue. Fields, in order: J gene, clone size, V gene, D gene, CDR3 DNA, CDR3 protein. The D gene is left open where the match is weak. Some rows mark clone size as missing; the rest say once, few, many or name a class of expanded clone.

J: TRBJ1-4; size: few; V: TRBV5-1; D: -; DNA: TGCGCCAGCAGCTCGCAGGGGATTCATGAAAAACTGTTTTTT; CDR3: CASSSQGIHEKLFF
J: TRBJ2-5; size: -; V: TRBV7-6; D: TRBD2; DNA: TGTGCCAGCAGCCTGGGACTAGCGGGGCAAGAGACCCAGTACTTC; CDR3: CASSLGLAGQETQYF
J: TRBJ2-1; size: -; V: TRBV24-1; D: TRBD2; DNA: TGTGCCACCAGTGATTTCGGGACTAGCGACTACAATGAGCAGTTCTTC; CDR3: CATSDFGTSDYNEQFF
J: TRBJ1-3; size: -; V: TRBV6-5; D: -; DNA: TGTGCCTCGGCGTTCGGAAACACCATATATTTT; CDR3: CASAFGNTIYF
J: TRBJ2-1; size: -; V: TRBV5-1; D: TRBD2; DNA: TGCGCCAGCAGCCCTCTAGCGGGAGGGCTCAATGAGCAGTTCTTC; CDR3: CASSPLAGGLNEQFF
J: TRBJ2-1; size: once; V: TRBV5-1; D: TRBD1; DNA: TGCGCCAGCAGCTCGGACAGGGGATTGGTCAATGAGCAGTTCTTC; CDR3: CASSSDRGLVNEQFF
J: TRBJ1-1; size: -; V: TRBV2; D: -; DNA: TGTGCCGGTGGTACTGGTAGGGTGACTGAAGCTTTCTTT; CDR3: CAGGTGRVTEAFF
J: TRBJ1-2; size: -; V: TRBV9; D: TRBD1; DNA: TGTGCCAGCAGCCTCACGACAGGGTTCACTTCCAACTATGGCTACACCTTC; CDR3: CASSLTTGFTSNYGYTF
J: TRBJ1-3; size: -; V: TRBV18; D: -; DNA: TGTGCCAGCTCCCCCGCGAGCAGGGGAGGAAACACCATATATTTT; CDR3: CASSPASRGGNTIYF
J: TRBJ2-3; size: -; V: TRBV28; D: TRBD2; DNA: TGTGCCAGCAGTCCAACCGGACTAGCGGGAGCGGATACGCAGTATTTT; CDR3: CASSPTGLAGADTQYF
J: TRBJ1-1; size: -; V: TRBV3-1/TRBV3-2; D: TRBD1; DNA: TGTGCCAGCAGCCGCGGAGGACAGGTACTCACTGAAGCTTTCTTT; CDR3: CASSRGGQVLTEAFF
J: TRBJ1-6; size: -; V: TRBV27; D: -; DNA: TGTGCCAGCAGTCCCACAGGGAGGAGCTATAATTCACCCCTCCACTTT; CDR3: CASSPTGRSYNSPLHF
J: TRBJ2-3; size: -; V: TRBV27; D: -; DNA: TGTGCCAGCAGTTTGCTCCGACTAAAACGTAATTCCACAGATACGCAGTATTTT; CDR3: CASSLLRLKRNSTDTQYF
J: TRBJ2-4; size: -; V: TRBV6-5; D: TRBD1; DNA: TGTGCCAGCAGCCGCGGGACAGGGGATGTCATTCAGTACTTC; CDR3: CASSRGTGDVIQYF
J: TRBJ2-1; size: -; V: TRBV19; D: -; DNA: TGTGCCAGTAGTGCCGGGGGCGCCTACAATGAGCAGTTCTTC; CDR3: CASSAGGAYNEQFF
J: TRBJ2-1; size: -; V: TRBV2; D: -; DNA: TGTGCCAGCAGCACAGGGTTAAATGAGCAGTTCTTC; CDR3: CASSTGLNEQFF
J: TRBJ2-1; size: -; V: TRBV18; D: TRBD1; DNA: TGTGCCAGCTCACCACCAACATCAGGGGGAAGGGTTGAGCAGTTCTTC; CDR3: CASSPPTSGGRVEQFF
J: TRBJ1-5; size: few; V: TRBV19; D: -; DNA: TGTGCCAGTAGTCTGGGCCTTAAGGAGCCCCAGCATTTT; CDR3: CASSLGLKEPQHF
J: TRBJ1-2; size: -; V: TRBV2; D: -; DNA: TGTGCCAGCAGTGAACGTGAACCGGGACACAAGTCTGATGGCTACACCTTC; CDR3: CASSEREPGHKSDGYTF
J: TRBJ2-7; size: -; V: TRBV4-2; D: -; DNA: TGTGCCAGCAGCCAAGATTTCGGCGGCGAGCAGTACTTC; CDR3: CASSQDFGGEQYF
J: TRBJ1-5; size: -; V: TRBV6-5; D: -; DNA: TGTGCCAGCAAGGTTAGCGGGGGTGAGAATCAGCCCCAGCATTTT; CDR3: CASKVSGGENQPQHF
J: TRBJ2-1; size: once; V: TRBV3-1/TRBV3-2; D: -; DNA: TGTGCCAGCCAGGGTGGAGTTCTTGAGCAGTTCTTC; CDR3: CASQGGVLEQFF
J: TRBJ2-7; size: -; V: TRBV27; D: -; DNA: TGTGCCAGCAGTCGCCAACAGGGTTGGTACTACGAGCAGTACTTC; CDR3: CASSRQQGWYYEQYF
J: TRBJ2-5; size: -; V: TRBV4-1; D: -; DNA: TGCGCCAGCAGCCAAGAGATAAGAGGCGAGGGAGTACAAGAGACCCAGTACTTC; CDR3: CASSQEIRGEGVQETQYF
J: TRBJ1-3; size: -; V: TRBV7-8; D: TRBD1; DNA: TGTGCCAGCAGCGCCCGACAGGGCGGCGTTGGAAACACCATATATTTT; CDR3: CASSARQGGVGNTIYF
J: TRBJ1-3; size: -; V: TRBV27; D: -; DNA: TGTGCCAGCAGTGGACACTCTGGAAACACCATATATTTT; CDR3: CASSGHSGNTIYF
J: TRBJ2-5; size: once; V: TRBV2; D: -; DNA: TGTGCCAGCATTTTTCTCACTCAAGAGACCCAGTACTTC; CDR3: CASIFLTQETQYF
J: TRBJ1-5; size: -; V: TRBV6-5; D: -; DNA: TGTGCCAGCGCGACCAACTTTAATCAGCCCCAGCATTTT; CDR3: CASATNFNQPQHF
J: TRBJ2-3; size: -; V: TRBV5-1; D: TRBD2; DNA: TGCGCCAGCAGCTTGGAACGGGCTAGCGGGAATATCGCAGATACGCAGTATTTT; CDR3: CASSLERASGNIADTQYF
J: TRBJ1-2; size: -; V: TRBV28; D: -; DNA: TGTGCCAGCAGTTTCCCCCAGGGACTCAACTATGGCTACACCTTC; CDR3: CASSFPQGLNYGYTF
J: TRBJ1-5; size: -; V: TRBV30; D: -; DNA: TGTGCCTGGAGTCTCATAGACAATCAGCCCCAGCATTTT; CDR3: CAWSLIDNQPQHF
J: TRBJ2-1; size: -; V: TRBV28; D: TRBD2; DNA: TGTGCCAGCAGTTTACCCTCTAGCGGGAGGATCAAGCAGTTCTTC; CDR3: CASSLPSSGRIKQFF
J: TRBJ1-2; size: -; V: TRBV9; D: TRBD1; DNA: TGTGCCAGCAGCAAGGGGACAGGCCATAACTATGGCTACACCTTC; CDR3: CASSKGTGHNYGYTF
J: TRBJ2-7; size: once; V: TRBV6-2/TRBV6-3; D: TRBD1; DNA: TGTGCCAGCAGCCCCGGGGACAGATACGAGCAGTACTTC; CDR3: CASSPGDRYEQYF
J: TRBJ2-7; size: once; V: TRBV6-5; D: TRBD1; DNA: TGTGCCAGCAGTTCGACAGGGAGCTCCTACGAGCAGTACTTC; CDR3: CASSSTGSSYEQYF
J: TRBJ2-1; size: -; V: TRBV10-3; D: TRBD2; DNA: TGTGCCATCAGTGAAGGACTAGCGGGAGTATTAGGGTTCTTC; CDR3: CAISEGLAGVLGFF
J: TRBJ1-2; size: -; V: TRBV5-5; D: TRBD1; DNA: TGTGCCAGCAGCTGGCGGACAGGGCCCCCTAACTATGGCTACACCTTC; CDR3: CASSWRTGPPNYGYTF
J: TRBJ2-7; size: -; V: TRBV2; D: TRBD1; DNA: TGTGCCAGCAGCCTTACCTGGACAGGGGCCTACGAGCAGTACTTC; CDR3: CASSLTWTGAYEQYF
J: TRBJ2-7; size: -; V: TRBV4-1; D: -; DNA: TGCGCCAGCAGCGCACGAGTAGGATCAGCGAACTACGAGCAGTACTTC; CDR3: CASSARVGSANYEQYF
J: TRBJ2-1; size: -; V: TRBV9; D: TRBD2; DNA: TGTGCCAGCAGCGGGGGGGGAGCGGGAGTGTTTGATGAGCAGTTCTTC; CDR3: CASSGGGAGVFDEQFF
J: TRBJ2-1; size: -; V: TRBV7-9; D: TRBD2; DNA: TGTGCCAGCAGCTTAGCGGGAGGGCATAGTGAGCAGTTCTTC; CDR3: CASSLAGGHSEQFF
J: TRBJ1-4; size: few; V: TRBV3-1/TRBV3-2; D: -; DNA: TGTGCCAGCAGGCCCACCTCAACTAATGAAAAACTGTTTTTT; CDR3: CASRPTSTNEKLFF
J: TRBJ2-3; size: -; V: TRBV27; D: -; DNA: TGTGCCAGCGCCCTCGGAGAGGGCGGTCGCACAGATACGCAGTATTTT; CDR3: CASALGEGGRTDTQYF
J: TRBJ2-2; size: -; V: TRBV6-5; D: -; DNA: TGTGCCAGCAAGGAGGGGGGGATGAGCACCGGGGAGCTGTTTTTT; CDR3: CASKEGGMSTGELFF
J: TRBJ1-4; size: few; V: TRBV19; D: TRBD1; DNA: TGTGCCAGTAGTATGGGGATTCCGGGACAGGTTGCAACTAATGAAAAACTGTTTTTT; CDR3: CASSMGIPGQVATNEKLFF
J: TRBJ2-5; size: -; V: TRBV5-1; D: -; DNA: TGCGCCAGCAGCTTGTTACAGCCGAAAGAGACCCAGTACTTC; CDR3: CASSLLQPKETQYF
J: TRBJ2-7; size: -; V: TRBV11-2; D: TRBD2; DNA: TGTGCCAGCAGCTTCAGGACTAGCGGGCCCTGCGAGCAGTACTTC; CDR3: CASSFRTSGPCEQYF
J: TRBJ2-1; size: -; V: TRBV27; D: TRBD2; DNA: TGTGCCAGCAGTCCAGTGTTAACTAGCGGGAGATACAATGAGCAGTTCTTC; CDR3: CASSPVLTSGRYNEQFF
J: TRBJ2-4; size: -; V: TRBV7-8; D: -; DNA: TGTGCCAGCAGCTTAGTGGCCGGTAAAAACATTCAGTACTTC; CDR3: CASSLVAGKNIQYF